These T cell receptor beta chains were read from a single sample in a study of T-cell reconstitution after alpha-beta-depleted transplantation in children. Using its own MiXCR run on the PCR reads, TCRdb lists one record per CDR3 protein. The profile covers just over 950,000 distinct CDR3 sequences, with around 30% appearing a single time and roughly 31% taken by the ten largest. The sequencing used PBMCs, mostly from graft donor cells, collected 360 days after TCRalphabeta/CD19-depleted stem cell transplant. Receptor source: a boy in the first two years of life who had a stem cell transplant for SCID, so the T cells may come from the graft donor. Each CDR3 is given with its conserved first and last residue. A D gene is named only where the DNA matches it firmly. Not every row has a clone size; where given, it reads once, few, many or a size class.

TRBV2	.	.	TRBJ1-2	TGTGCCAGCAGTGAAGGAGTTACCTTCTATGGCTACACCTTC	CASSEGVTFYGYTF
TRBV27	few	TRBD2	TRBJ2-1	TGTGCCAGCAGTTTATTTGGGGTCGGGGGGGCCTACAATGAGCAGTTCTTC	CASSLFGVGGAYNEQFF
TRBV27	.	TRBD1	TRBJ2-7	TGTGCCAGCAGTTCGGACAGGGCGGACGAGCAGTACTTC	CASSSDRADEQYF
TRBV7-9	many	TRBD1	TRBJ1-2	TGTGCCAGCAGCCCCCACGGGACAGGGCCTTACTATGGCTACACCTTC	CASSPHGTGPYYGYTF
TRBV7-9	.	TRBD1	TRBJ2-7	TGTGCCAGCAGCTTAGGTGACAGGGAGTGGGAGCAGTACTTC	CASSLGDREWEQYF
TRBV9	few	.	TRBJ2-1	TGTGCCAGCAGCGTAGGGGATTTGAGGAGGCAGTCTCGGGAGCAGTTCTTC	CASSVGDLRRQSREQFF
TRBV6-5	few	.	TRBJ1-1	TGTGCCAGCAGTTACTCGAATGGCGTGAACACTGAAGCTTTCTTT	CASSYSNGVNTEAFF
TRBV12-3/TRBV12-4	.	.	TRBJ1-5	TGTGCCAGCAGTCTCACCAGGGTGAATCGTTTAGGTCAGCCCCAGCATTTT	CASSLTRVNRLGQPQHF
TRBV2	.	.	TRBJ2-1	TGTGCCAGCAGTGGGGTCTTTTTCTACAATGAGCAGTTCTTC	CASSGVFFYNEQFF
TRBV5-1	.	.	TRBJ2-1	TGCGCCAGCAGCTTGGAGTTCCATGAGCAGTTCTTC	CASSLEFHEQFF
TRBV10-3	few	TRBD1	TRBJ2-5	TGTGCCATCAGTGAGGCCGGGACAGGCTATCAAGAGACCCAGTACTTC	CAISEAGTGYQETQYF
TRBV11-2	few	TRBD1	TRBJ2-3	TGTGCCAGCAGCTTAGTTTCGGGGACAGGCTCTAGGACAGATACGCAGTATTTT	CASSLVSGTGSRTDTQYF
TRBV4-3	.	TRBD1	TRBJ2-3	TGCGCCAGCAGCCCACTACCGACAGTGTCAGCAGGGGGTACGCAGTATTTT	CASSPLPTVSAGGTQYF
TRBV10-3	few	.	TRBJ2-7	TGTGCCATCAGTGATGAGGGTGAAACCTCCTACGAGCAGTACTTC	CAISDEGETSYEQYF
TRBV28	.	.	TRBJ2-7	TGTGCCAGCAGTTCCTTCCTAGCGCTGGGCTCCTACGAGCAGTACTTC	CASSSFLALGSYEQYF
TRBV7-8	few	.	TRBJ2-1	TGTGCCAGCATCATTGAGCCGTGGCGGTTCAATGAGCAGTTCTTC	CASIIEPWRFNEQFF
TRBV28	.	TRBD1	TRBJ2-4	TGTGCCAGCAGTTTAAGGTTTTTGGGACAGGCTTACTTC	CASSLRFLGQAYF
TRBV5-1	.	TRBD2	TRBJ2-1	TGCGCCAGCAGCCTTACTCCGGGACTAGCGAACAATGAGCAGTTCTTC	CASSLTPGLANNEQFF
TRBV12-3/TRBV12-4	many	TRBD1	TRBJ2-7	TGTGCCAGCAGGAGGGGACAGGAGACCTACGAGCAGTACTTC	CASRRGQETYEQYF
TRBV9	.	.	TRBJ2-6	TGTGCCAGCAGCGCGTTCAAGGGGAGCTCTGGGGCCAACGTCCTGACTTTC	CASSAFKGSSGANVLTF
TRBV29-1	.	.	TRBJ2-7	TGCAGCGTTGAAACTTCCAGGGGAGGCTACGAGCAGTACTTC	CSVETSRGGYEQYF
TRBV9	few	.	TRBJ2-5	TGTGCCAGCAGCGTAGGACACCCCAGGGGAGAGACCCAGTACTTC	CASSVGHPRGETQYF
TRBV20-1	.	.	TRBJ2-1	TGCAGTGCTAGTAACTCCAGGGAAACCTACAATGAGCAGTTCTTC	CSASNSRETYNEQFF
TRBV7-9	few	TRBD2	TRBJ2-5	TGTGCCAGCAGCGAGGCCTCGGGACTAGCGGGGGCAGAGACCCAGTACTTC	CASSEASGLAGAETQYF
TRBV11-2	.	.	TRBJ2-2	TGTGCCAGCAGCACCCAGGGCGGGGAGCTGTTTTTT	CASSTQGGELFF
TRBV20-1	.	.	TRBJ2-1	TGCAGTGCCCTAGCTTGGGGGGGCGCGGACAATGAGCAGTTCTTC	CSALAWGGADNEQFF
TRBV5-1	few	.	TRBJ1-3	TGCGCCAGCAGCTCGGGGGAAGGGGGAAACACCATATATTTT	CASSSGEGGNTIYF
TRBV2	many	.	TRBJ2-2	TGTGCCAGCAGCGCCCGTAACACCGGGGAGCTGTTTTTT	CASSARNTGELFF
TRBV11-2	many	TRBD1	TRBJ1-1	TGTGCCAGCAGCTCCCTAGGGGGACAGGGGACTGAAGCTTTCTTT	CASSSLGGQGTEAFF
TRBV18	.	TRBD1	TRBJ2-7	TGTGCCAGCTCACCCCTACAGGGGAGCTCCTACGAGCAGTACTTC	CASSPLQGSSYEQYF
TRBV15	.	TRBD1	TRBJ2-3	TGTGCCACCAGCTGGGACAGAGCCACAGATACGCAGTATTTT	CATSWDRATDTQYF
TRBV6-2/TRBV6-3	.	.	TRBJ1-3	TGTGCCAGCAGTTACGGACGGGGCTCTGGAAACACCATATATTTT	CASSYGRGSGNTIYF
TRBV7-3	many	.	TRBJ2-1	TGTGCCAGCAGCTTAACCCAGGGGTCTGAGCAGTTCTTC	CASSLTQGSEQFF
TRBV6-6	few	.	TRBJ2-3	TGTGCCAGCAGTACCTCTAGTCTGACGCAGTATTTT	CASSTSSLTQYF
TRBV5-1	.	TRBD1	TRBJ1-1	TGCGCCAGCAGCCAAAACAGGGGCCGGATGAACACTGAAGCTTTCTTT	CASSQNRGRMNTEAFF
TRBV7-7	few	.	TRBJ2-5	TGTGCCAGCAGCCAACAGGGGAGGCGGGAAGAGACCCAGTACTTC	CASSQQGRREETQYF
TRBV11-2	.	TRBD2	TRBJ2-1	TGTGCCAGCAGCTTAGGGCGGGGGGGCATAAACAATGAGCAGTTCTTC	CASSLGRGGINNEQFF
TRBV5-5	few	.	TRBJ2-5	TGTGCCAGCAGCTCGGTAGGGGCTGGGGAGACCCAGTACTTC	CASSSVGAGETQYF
TRBV9	many	.	TRBJ2-3	TGTGCCAGCAGCGTAGCCGGGGCGGGAGATACGCAGTATTTT	CASSVAGAGDTQYF
TRBV12-3/TRBV12-4	.	TRBD2	TRBJ2-1	TGTGCCAGCGGCCTGAAGCGGGGAGACTACAATGAGCAGTTCTTC	CASGLKRGDYNEQFF
TRBV5-1	many	.	TRBJ2-7	TGCGCCAGCAGCTTGGATAGGGACGAGCAGTACTTC	CASSLDRDEQYF
TRBV12-3/TRBV12-4	many	TRBD1	TRBJ2-7	TGTGCCAGCAGCCCCGACAGGGCCCACGAGCAGTACTTC	CASSPDRAHEQYF
TRBV29-1	many	.	TRBJ2-2	TGCAGCGTTGTTCAGGGAACCGGGGAGCTGTTTTTT	CSVVQGTGELFF
TRBV7-9	.	.	TRBJ2-3	TGTGCCAGCAGCCACCCCACAGATACGCAGTATTTT	CASSHPTDTQYF
TRBV6-5	.	.	TRBJ2-6	TGTGCCAGCGGGGGGAGTGGGGCCAACGTCCTGACTTTC	CASGGSGANVLTF
TRBV20-1	.	.	TRBJ2-7	TGCAGTGCTAGAGACAGCCGAACGAGGCACGAGCAGTACTTC	CSARDSRTRHEQYF
TRBV20-1	.	TRBD2	TRBJ2-3	TGCAGTGCTAGAGCTTTTGCGGGGGGGAGCACAGATACGCAGTATTTT	CSARAFAGGSTDTQYF
TRBV2	few	TRBD2	TRBJ2-5	TGTGCCAGTCGGACTAGCGGGGTGGAGACCCAGTACTTC	CASRTSGVETQYF
TRBV4-3	.	.	TRBJ2-5	TGCGCCAGCAGCCAAGTCGGGACATCCGTAGAGACCCAGTACTTC	CASSQVGTSVETQYF
TRBV5-4	.	.	TRBJ1-4	TGTGCCAGCAGCCCGGACGCTGGTGAAAAACTGTTTTTT	CASSPDAGEKLFF